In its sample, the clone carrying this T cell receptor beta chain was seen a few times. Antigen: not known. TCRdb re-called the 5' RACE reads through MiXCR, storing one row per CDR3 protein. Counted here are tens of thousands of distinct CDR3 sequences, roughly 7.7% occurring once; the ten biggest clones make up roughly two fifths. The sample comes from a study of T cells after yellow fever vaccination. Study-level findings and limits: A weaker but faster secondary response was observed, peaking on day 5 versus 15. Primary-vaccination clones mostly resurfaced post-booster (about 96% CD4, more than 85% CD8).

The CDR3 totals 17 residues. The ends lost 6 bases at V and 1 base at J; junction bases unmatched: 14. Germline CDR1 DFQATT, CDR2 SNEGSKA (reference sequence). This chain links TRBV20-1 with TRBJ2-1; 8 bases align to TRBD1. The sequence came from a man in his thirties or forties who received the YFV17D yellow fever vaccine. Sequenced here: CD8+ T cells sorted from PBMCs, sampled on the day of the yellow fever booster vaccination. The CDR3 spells CSALDRDRILSYNEQFF. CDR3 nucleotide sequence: TGCAGTGCCTTGGACCGGGACAGGATCCTTTCCTACAATGAGCAGTTCTTC.